The 29 T cell receptor beta chains given below trace back to one sample, sequenced in a study of T cell repertoires in cytomegalovirus infection. TCRdb processed the reads anew with MiXCR; each CDR3 protein has one entry. The data hold approximately 1,000,000 distinct CDR3 sequences, with roughly 30% observed a single time. These receptors' antigens are unknown. The sequencing here drew on cultured CD8+ T cells from PBMCs, taken from culture after CMV antigen stimulation. The receptors derive from a human donor in good health (CMV status not recorded). Some clones in this sample may be carry-over from other donors' samples.

The genes are TRBV27 and TRBJ1-6; no clear D. The CDR3 spans 14 residues. Per the germline V gene, CDR1 is MNHEY and CDR2 is SMNVEV (reference sequence). Trimming stripped 6 bases from V and 13 bases from J, with 19 bases between. The CDR3, as DNA: TGTGCCAGCAGCACGTCGGGCCCCCTCGTTCCCCTCCACTTT. This translates into CASSTSGPLVPLHF.

The chain joins TRBV7-9 to TRBJ2-5, with D perhaps TRBD1 or TRBD2 (5 bases each). The germline V gene has CDR1 SEHNR and CDR2 FQNEAQ (reference sequence). This CDR3 is 17 amino acids long. Trimming pared 4 bases from V and 2 bases from J, leaving 20 bases between. The CDR3 nucleotides read TGTGCCAGCAGCTCAGGCCAGGGTAGCGTACATCAAGAGACCCAGTACTTC. As protein: CASSSGQGSVHQETQYF. The full variable domain, in which reference TRBV7-9 and TRBJ2-5 provide the parts outside the CDR3, is DTGVSQNPRHKITKRGQNVTFRCDPISEHNRLYWYRQTLGQGPEFLTYFQNEAQLEKSRLLSDRFSAERPKGSFSTLEIQRTEQGDSAMYLCASSSGQGSVHQETQYFGPGTRLLVL.

This chain connects TRBV9 to TRBJ2-1; D is perhaps TRBD1 (5 bases). This CDR3 region has 14 residues. Germline V lookup: CDR1 SGDLS, CDR2 YYNGEE. V shed 1 base and J shed 6 bases, with 11 bases lying between them. In DNA, the CDR3 is TGTGCCAGCAGCGTAAGTGGGGCCGGCAATGAGCAGTTCTTC. Translation: CASSVSGAGNEQFF.

The J gene is TRBJ2-1, the V gene TRBV20-1, with D perhaps being TRBD1 or TRBD2 (6 bases each). This CDR3 has 16 residues. Looked up from germline, CDR1 is DFQATT and CDR2 is SNEGSKA (reference sequence). The V and J ends lost 5 bases and 6 bases respectively, with 23 bases between them. In DNA form, the CDR3 reads TGCAGTGCTCCCCGGGTAGGGGGGTCTCGGCGCAATGAGCAGTTCTTC. It translates to CSAPRVGGSRRNEQFF.

J is TRBJ2-1 and V is TRBV3-1, with TRBD2 matching over 10 bases. Trimming cost V 0 bases and J 0 bases; bases outside gene matches: 14. The CDR3 covers 21 residues. Germline CDR1 is LGHDT and CDR2 is YNNKEL (reference sequence). CDR3 DNA sequence: TGTGCCAGCAGCCAAGAGGGTGGTCTAGCGGGGGCCCCGAGCTCCTACAATGAGCAGTTCTTC. It translates to CASSQEGGLAGAPSSYNEQFF.

J is TRBJ1-1 and V is TRBV5-5; D remains ambiguous. Germline V CDR1 and CDR2: SGHKS, YYEKEE (reference sequence). Trimming stripped 0 bases from V and 0 bases from J, with 9 bases between. The CDR3 spans 15 residues. CDR3 sequence: CASSLARQMNTEAFF. The CDR3 bases are TGTGCCAGCAGCTTGGCAAGGCAGATGAACACTGAAGCTTTCTTT.

This clonotype was recorded a few times. The rearrangement joins TRBV7-3 to TRBJ2-2; TRBD1 aligns across 7 bases. CDR1 is SGHTA, CDR2 FQGTGA, per germline. V trimming: 5 bases; J trimming: 4 bases; junction bases outside the gene matches: 7. The CDR3 runs to 15 residues. Here the CDR3 reads CASSDGQGVTGELFF. As DNA, the CDR3 is TGTGCCAGCAGCGATGGGCAGGGGGTCACCGGGGAGCTGTTTTTT.

V and J are TRBV11-2 and TRBJ1-1; no clear D gene. The length of the CDR3 is 15 residues. V was shortened by 3 bases and J by 0 bases, with 11 bases between the two germline ends. Germline CDR1 is SGHAT and CDR2 is FQNNGV. CDR3 sequence: CASSFDATMNTEAFF. The CDR3 DNA reads TGTGCCAGCAGCTTCGACGCGACGATGAACACTGAAGCTTTCTTT.

To note about this clonotype: Given a much more abundant clone one base away, this may be a read error. The gene calls are TRBV7-9 and TRBJ2-3; 10 bases align to TRBD2. The J segment lost 6 bases and the V segment lost 5 bases, leaving 11 bases of the junction unmatched. Germline lookup yields CDR1 SEHNR and CDR2 FQNEAQ (reference sequence). This CDR3 has 16 residues. The CDR3 spells CASSIVSGGVYDTQYF. As DNA, the CDR3 is TGTGCCAGCAGCATAGTGAGCGGGGGGGTTTACGATACGCAGTATTTT.

This clonotype was picked up a small number of times. The rearrangement links TRBV10-3 to TRBJ2-3; 8 positions match TRBD2. With V trimmed by 8 bases and J by 1 base, 17 bases remained unmatched. CDR1 and CDR2 (germline): ENHRY, SYGVKD. CDR3 size: 18 residues. As DNA, the CDR3 is TGTGCCATCGAGGGGGGCGGGGGGCTAGCAAGGGGCACAGATACGCAGTATTTT. This translates into CAIEGGGGLARGTDTQYF.

This clonotype was seen more than once but under ten times. This chain uses TRBV5-6 with TRBJ1-2; the D gene is possibly TRBD1 (5 bases). The germline CDR1 and CDR2 sequences are SGHDT and YYEEEE. The CDR3 consists of 16 residues. The germline V and J ends were trimmed by 6 bases and 3 bases, with 21 bases remaining between them. CDR3 loop: CASTGAGPHRDYGYTF. The CDR3 DNA is TGTGCCAGCACCGGGGCAGGCCCCCATAGGGACTATGGCTACACCTTC.

This clonotype has more than one count but fewer than ten. This chain links TRBV6-1 with TRBJ2-5; D possibly corresponds to TRBD2 (6 bases). Germline loops: CDR1 MNHNS, CDR2 SASEGT. V was cut by 2 bases and J by 7 bases, with 14 bases left in between. This CDR3 is built from 14 residues. The CDR3: CASSEKLAEGTQYF. The CDR3 nucleotides read TGTGCCAGCAGTGAAAAACTAGCCGAAGGGACCCAGTACTTC.

V and J are TRBV5-1 and TRBJ1-5; TRBD1 might be the D (6 bases). V lost 4 bases, J lost 6 bases, and 17 bases lay in between. Germline CDR1 SGHRS, CDR2 YFSETQ. This CDR3 is built from 15 residues. This CDR3 reads CASSPTGSSSQPQHF. CDR3 bases: TGCGCCAGCAGCCCTACAGGGTCTTCGTCTCAGCCCCAGCATTTT.

J is TRBJ1-6 and V is TRBV27; D is perhaps TRBD1 (5 bases). The CDR3 loop spans 19 amino acids. The germline V gene has CDR1 MNHEY and CDR2 SMNVEV (reference sequence). Trimming left V 6 bases short and J 7 bases short, with 28 bases between. As DNA, the CDR3 is TGTGCCAGCAGCCCCCTTGGGTTGAGTCCCCGGGGGGGGAATTCACCCCTCCACTTT. Translated: CASSPLGLSPRGGNSPLHF.

The table lists this clonotype with a few counts. This chain joins TRBV12-5 and TRBJ1-1; D remains ambiguous. Germline CDR1 and CDR2: LGHNT and FRNRAP. This CDR3 spans 11 amino acids. Trimming pared 8 bases from V and 1 base from J, leaving 5 bases between. CDR3 nucleotides: TGTGCTAGTTGGAAGAACACTGAAGCTTTCTTT. It specifies CASWKNTEAFF.

A note on this clonotype: This clone may be a read error of a much larger clone one base away. The rearrangement uses TRBV27 and TRBJ2-4, with a possible D match to TRBD2 (6 bases). The germline V and J ends were trimmed by 11 bases and 3 bases, with 14 bases remaining between them. The CDR3 has 13 amino acids. CDR1 and CDR2 from the germline V gene are MNHEY and SMNVEV (reference sequence). CDR3 region: CAAGRIVKNIQYF. The CDR3 DNA sequence: TGTGCCGCCGGGAGAATAGTCAAAAACATTCAGTACTTC.

The chain uses TRBV29-1 and TRBJ1-1; D remains ambiguous. V gave up 3 bases and J gave up 0 bases, with 14 bases separating them. Germline CDR1 SQVTM, CDR2 ANQGSEA. The CDR3 loop spans 15 amino acids. This CDR3 is CSVEVDGVMNTEAFF. The CDR3, as DNA: TGCAGCGTTGAGGTGGACGGCGTCATGAACACTGAAGCTTTCTTT.

This clonotype appeared a few times. The genes are TRBV27 and TRBJ2-7, with D perhaps matching TRBD2 (5 bases). CDR1 is MNHEY and CDR2 is SMNVEV in the germline V gene (reference sequence). This CDR3 is built from 14 residues. Trimming removed 5 bases at V and 5 bases at J, with 16 bases between. The CDR3 sequence is CASSRMPLGDEQYV. The CDR3 DNA follows: TGTGCCAGCAGTCGCATGCCATTGGGAGACGAGCAGTACGTC.

The table lists this clonotype with a few counts. The rearrangement links TRBV7-2 to TRBJ2-2; D unresolved. The germline V and J ends were trimmed by 7 bases and 6 bases, with 6 bases remaining between them. Germline loops: CDR1 SGHTA, CDR2 FQGNSA. CDR3 length: 11 amino acids. The DNA of the CDR3 is TGTGCCAGCATCATAGCCGGGGAGCTGTTTTTT. Translated, it gives CASIIAGELFF.

The chain recombines TRBV29-1 with TRBJ2-1, with D possibly TRBD1 on 6 matching bases. V was clipped by 6 bases and J by 4 bases, with 13 bases between them. This CDR3 is built from 13 residues. Germline lookup yields CDR1 SQVTM and CDR2 ANQGSEA. The CDR3 region is CSVPGQGYNEQFF. CDR3 DNA sequence: TGCAGCGTACCGGGGCAGGGGTACAATGAGCAGTTCTTC.

This rearrangement joins TRBV5-4 to TRBJ1-2, with 8 bases aligning to TRBD1. After removal of 0 bases from V and 4 bases from J, the junction contained 5 bases not matched to a gene. This CDR3 comprises 15 residues. The germline V gene encodes CDR1 SGHNT and CDR2 YYREEE (reference sequence). The CDR3 sequence: CASSLGTGTFYGYTF. The CDR3 nucleotides read TGTGCCAGCAGCTTGGGGACAGGGACGTTCTATGGCTACACCTTC.

This clonotype was recorded a few times. The V and J genes are TRBV2 and TRBJ2-1, with TRBD1 identical over 7 bases. CDR3 length: 14 amino acids. CDR1 and CDR2 from the germline V gene are SNHLY and FYNNEI. The trim removed 6 bases at V and 5 bases at J, leaving 7 bases unmatched. CDR3 bases: TGTGCCAGCAGGGGACAGCCGTTCAACAATGAGCAGTTCTTC. Translation: CASRGQPFNNEQFF. Using reference TRBV2 and TRBJ2-1 for the parts outside the CDR3, the full variable domain is EPEVTQTPSHQVTQMGQEVILRCVPISNHLYFYWYRQILGQKVEFLVSFYNNEISEKSEIFDDQFSVERPDGSNFTLKIRSTKLEDSAMYFCASRGQPFNNEQFFGPGTRLTVL.

The rearrangement joins TRBV13 to TRBJ2-7, with TRBD1 matching over 9 bases. J lost 2 bases, V lost 5 bases, and 7 bases had no gene match. CDR1 PRHDT and CDR2 FYEKMQ come from the germline V gene (reference sequence). CDR3 length: 15 residues. The CDR3 sequence is CASSPGQGFTYEQYV. The CDR3 coding sequence is TGTGCCAGCAGCCCTGGACAGGGGTTTACCTACGAGCAGTACGTC.

V is TRBV4-1 and J is TRBJ1-5; D is possibly TRBD1 (6 bases). The CDR3 has 16 residues. The germline V gene encodes CDR1 MGHRA and CDR2 YSYEKL. Trimming pared 2 bases from V and 8 bases from J, leaving 19 bases between. The DNA for the CDR3 is TGCGCCAGCAGCCAAAGACAGGTTTCCCCGGTGGAGCCCCAGCATTTT. Amino acid sequence: CASSQRQVSPVEPQHF.

The chain has TRBV6-5 and TRBJ2-2; 10 bases align to TRBD2. The V and J ends lost 0 bases and 7 bases, in that order; junction bases with no gene match: 11. The V gene's germline CDR1 is MNHEY and CDR2 SVGAGI. The CDR3 covers 18 residues. Here the CDR3 DNA reads TGTGCCAGCAGTTACTCGAAACAGCGGGGGGGCCAAGTCGGGGAGCTGTTTTTT. It is translated as CASSYSKQRGGQVGELFF.

The V gene is TRBV27, the J gene TRBJ1-5, with 9 nucleotides matching TRBD1. The CDR3 spans 18 residues. The J segment lost 5 bases and the V segment lost 5 bases, leaving 16 bases of the junction unmatched. Germline V gives CDR1 MNHEY, CDR2 SMNVEV (reference sequence). CDR3 coding DNA: TGTGCCAGCAGTCTGAAAGGGACAGGGATGATCCCCGATCAGCCCCAGCATTTT. It specifies CASSLKGTGMIPDQPQHF.

This clonotype was observed a handful of times. The chain couples TRBV28 to TRBJ1-5; tentative D call: TRBD1 (6 bases). The CDR3 is made up of 14 amino acids. Germline lookup yields CDR1 MDHEN and CDR2 SYDVKM. Trimming took off 5 bases at V and 5 bases at J, with 13 bases between the two ends. The CDR3 nucleotides read TGTGCCAGCAGTCCTACAGGGTTCGATCAGCCCCAGCATTTT. Its protein product is CASSPTGFDQPQHF.

This clonotype was found a few times. The chain links TRBV4-2 to TRBJ2-6, with D uncertain. Trimming removed 0 bases from V and 0 bases from J, with 6 bases in between. Germline V CDR1 and CDR2: LGHNA, YNFKEQ. The CDR3 is made up of 16 amino acids. Written as DNA, the CDR3 is TGTGCCAGCAGCCAAGATGACAACTCTGGGGCCAACGTCCTGACTTTC. Its protein is CASSQDDNSGANVLTF.

CDR3 loop: CASSYGTSGLTDTQYF. For the CDR3, the DNA is TGTGCCAGCAGTTACGGGACTAGCGGGCTCACAGATACGCAGTATTTT. The rearrangement links TRBV6-5 to TRBJ2-3, with TRBD2 matching over 12 bases. Losses at the gene ends were 2 bases for V and 2 bases for J; bases not matched to a gene: 2. Germline values: CDR1 MNHEY, CDR2 SVGAGI. This CDR3 comprises 16 residues.